These T cell receptor beta chains were read from a single sample in a study of shared clonotypes between healthy human individuals. Data came from immunoSEQ multiplex PCR; TCRdb stores just in-frame clones and leaves some out. The sample shows 1.6 million or so clones, approximately 97% of them seen only once. The sample consisted of naive CD4+ T cells sorted from blood. Every receptor here comes from a man aged 25 to 40 in good health. The CDR3 runs from the conserved cysteine through the conserved F or W. D genes are given only for firm matches. For some rows the clone size is stated as once, few or many, or as a class when expanded; others skip it.

V gene: TRBV5-1
J gene: TRBJ2-6
CDR3 length: 14
clone size: .
D gene: .
CDR3 protein: CASRSSGGANVLTF
CDR3 DNA: TGCGCCAGCAGAAGCTCAGGGGGGGCCAACGTCCTGACTTTC

V gene: TRBV5-6
J gene: TRBJ2-1
CDR3 length: 13
clone size: .
D gene: .
CDR3 protein: CASSLGPNNEQFF
CDR3 DNA: TGTGCCAGCAGCCTGGGCCCCAACAATGAGCAGTTCTTC

V gene: TRBV19
J gene: TRBJ1-5
CDR3 length: 15
clone size: .
D gene: .
CDR3 protein: CASSITTGSTQPQHF
CDR3 DNA: TGTGCCAGTAGTATAACGACAGGTTCTACTCAGCCCCAGCATTTT

V gene: TRBV5-5
J gene: TRBJ2-5
CDR3 length: 14
clone size: once
D gene: TRBD1
CDR3 protein: CASSWGQNQETQYF
CDR3 DNA: TGTGCCAGCAGCTGGGGACAGAACCAAGAGACCCAGTACTTC

V gene: TRBV10-3
J gene: TRBJ2-1
CDR3 length: 14
clone size: .
D gene: .
CDR3 protein: CAIRSGTTYNEQFF
CDR3 DNA: TGTGCCATCAGATCCGGGACGACCTACAATGAGCAGTTCTTC

V gene: TRBV11-3
J gene: TRBJ2-3
CDR3 length: 13
clone size: .
D gene: .
CDR3 protein: CASSPFFGDTQYF
CDR3 DNA: TGTGCCAGCAGCCCTTTCTTCGGAGATACGCAGTATTTT

V gene: TRBV18
J gene: TRBJ2-7
CDR3 length: 16
clone size: .
D gene: .
CDR3 protein: CASSPRVKTGPHEQYF
CDR3 DNA: TGTGCCAGCTCGCCGAGGGTAAAGACGGGCCCACACGAGCAGTACTTC

V gene: TRBV27
J gene: TRBJ1-5
CDR3 length: 14
clone size: .
D gene: .
CDR3 protein: CASSLQGNNQPQHF
CDR3 DNA: TGTGCCAGCAGTTTACAGGGAAATAATCAGCCCCAGCATTTT

V gene: TRBV9
J gene: TRBJ2-1
CDR3 length: 16
clone size: .
D gene: TRBD2
CDR3 protein: CASSVALRESYNEQFF
CDR3 DNA: TGTGCCAGCAGCGTAGCCCTGCGGGAGTCCTACAATGAGCAGTTCTTC

V gene: TRBV5-1
J gene: TRBJ2-1
CDR3 length: 14
clone size: .
D gene: TRBD2
CDR3 protein: CASSTLGGYGEQFF
CDR3 DNA: TGCGCCAGCAGCACATTGGGAGGGTACGGTGAGCAGTTCTTC

V gene: TRBV4-3
J gene: TRBJ1-2
CDR3 length: 14
clone size: .
D gene: .
CDR3 protein: CASSPSFRAGGYTF
CDR3 DNA: TGCGCCAGCAGCCCAAGTTTCAGGGCCGGGGGCTACACCTTC

V gene: TRBV5-6
J gene: TRBJ2-7
CDR3 length: 14
clone size: .
D gene: .
CDR3 protein: CASSLSGTLYEQYF
CDR3 DNA: TGTGCCAGCAGCCTGTCGGGGACGCTCTACGAGCAGTACTTC

V gene: TRBV18
J gene: TRBJ2-5
CDR3 length: 13
clone size: .
D gene: .
CDR3 protein: CASKGQYQETQYF
CDR3 DNA: TGTGCCAGCAAGGGGCAGTACCAAGAGACCCAGTACTTC

V gene: TRBV29-1
J gene: TRBJ2-7
CDR3 length: 14
clone size: .
D gene: TRBD1
CDR3 protein: CSVGARQGTYEQYF
CDR3 DNA: TGCAGCGTCGGAGCCCGACAGGGTACCTACGAGCAATACTTC

V gene: TRBV7-9
J gene: TRBJ1-2
CDR3 length: 12
clone size: .
D gene: .
CDR3 protein: CASSSGNYGYTF
CDR3 DNA: TGTGCCAGCAGCTCGGGGAACTATGGCTACACCTTC

V gene: TRBV11-2
J gene: TRBJ2-1
CDR3 length: 15
clone size: .
D gene: .
CDR3 protein: CASSLDGGSYNEQFF
CDR3 DNA: TGTGCCAGCAGCTTAGACGGGGGTTCCTACAATGAGCAGTTCTTC

V gene: TRBV15
J gene: TRBJ1-1
CDR3 length: 14
clone size: .
D gene: .
CDR3 protein: CATSRDSRAGGAFF
CDR3 DNA: TGTGCCACCAGCAGAGATTCCAGGGCAGGTGGAGCTTTCTTT